A single sample gave rise to the 29 T cell receptor beta chains below, sequenced in a study of post-analysis software for immune sequencing data. Regarding the study as a whole: Among about 5 TRBV segments more frequent in patients than controls were TRBV5-6, TRBV5-1 and TRBV20-1.

TCR beta cDNA libraries included unique molecular identifiers. TCRdb re-derived calls from the PCR reads in MiXCR, one entry per CDR3 protein. The table includes hundreds of thousands of distinct CDR3 sequences, approximately 30% detected once. The antigens these receptors bind are not known. Sequencing was performed on blood. The receptors come from a girl aged 10 to 17 with multiple sclerosis.

This clonotype showed up just a few times. A much larger clone is a single base away; this may be a read error. This sequence joins TRBV28 and TRBJ1-2; D ambiguous. The CDR3 loop spans 14 amino acids. Trimming left V 5 bases short and J 7 bases short, with 17 bases between. Germline assignment: CDR1 MDHEN and CDR2 SYDVKM. The CDR3 is CASSPTMDGCGYTF. Written as DNA, the CDR3 is TGTGCCAGCAGTCCCACAATGGACGGCTGTGGCTACACCTTC.

The CDR3 is CASSLDAGGRRDTQYF. The CDR3 nucleotides are TGTGCCAGCAGCTTAGACGCGGGAGGGCGGAGAGATACGCAGTATTTT. V and J are TRBV7-9 and TRBJ2-3; TRBD2 agrees at 9 bases. Trimming at V came to 1 base and at J to 5 bases, leaving 7 bases not matched to a gene. CDR3 length equals 16 residues. Looked up from germline, CDR1 is SEHNR and CDR2 is FQNEAQ (reference sequence).

This clonotype was found a few times. The chain joins TRBV6-5 to TRBJ1-1; TRBD1 is a possible D gene (5 bases). V was shortened by 0 bases and J by 1 base, with 15 bases between the two germline ends. Germline V CDR1 and CDR2: MNHEY, SVGAGI. The CDR3 spans 17 residues. CDR3 amino acids: CASSYSRSAGRNTEAFF. In nucleotides, the CDR3 is TGTGCCAGCAGTTACTCGAGGTCTGCAGGGAGGAACACTGAAGCTTTCTTT.

This chain joins TRBV5-1 and TRBJ2-1, with D possibly TRBD1 on 6 matching bases. Deletions cut 4 bases from V and 6 bases from J, with 17 bases between. The length of the CDR3 is 15 residues. Germline CDR1 SGHRS, CDR2 YFSETQ. The CDR3 region has the DNA TGCGCCAGCAGCACACTAGGGGGTTCAAGCAATGAGCAGTTCTTC. It specifies CASSTLGGSSNEQFF. The entire variable domain, with the rest obtained from reference TRBV5-1 and TRBJ2-1, is as follows: KAGVTQTPRYLIKTRGQQVTLSCSPISGHRSVSWYQQTPGQGLQFLFEYFSETQRNKGNFPGRFSGRQFSNSRSEMNVSTLELGDSALYLCASSTLGGSSNEQFFGPGTRLTVL.

This clonotype showed up just a few times. The chain carries TRBV5-6 and TRBJ1-2, with D tentatively TRBD1 (5 bases). CDR1 and CDR2 (germline): SGHDT, YYEEEE. This CDR3 has 15 amino acids. V was shortened by 4 bases and J by 2 bases, with 15 bases between the two germline ends. The CDR3: CASSLAARQNYGYTF. The DNA of the CDR3 is TGTGCCAGCAGCCTGGCTGCGAGACAGAACTATGGCTACACCTTC.

This chain links TRBV5-1 with TRBJ2-5; the match to TRBD2 covers 7 bases. TRBJ2-7 explains the end of the DNA better; the J call may be wrong. The CDR3 consists of 16 residues. In germline, CDR1 is SGHRS, CDR2 YFSETQ. The CDR3 loop is CASRLADTNPSGEQYF. The CDR3 DNA reads as TGCGCCAGCAGACTTGCCGACACAAACCCTAGCGGCGAGCAGTACTTC.

Notes on this clonotype: Without the conserved terminal phenylalanine or tryptophan, this CDR3 likely stems from a read error. V usage is TRBV20-1 and J usage is TRBJ2-1; 12 positions match TRBD2. CDR1 is DFQATT and CDR2 is SNEGSKA in the germline V gene (reference sequence). V lost 5 bases and J lost 0; bases outside the gene matches: 11. The CDR3 covers 18 residues. The CDR3 sequence: CSALHGLAGGSSYNEQFL. CDR3 sequence (DNA): TGCAGTGCTCTCCATGGGCTAGCGGGGGGGAGCTCCTACAATGAGCAGTTCCTC.

This clonotype was observed a handful of times. The rearrangement joins TRBV6-5 to TRBJ2-1; 11 nucleotides line up with TRBD2. Germline assignment: CDR1 MNHEY and CDR2 SVGAGI. Trimming at V came to 0 bases and at J to 5 bases, leaving 6 bases not matched to a gene. CDR3 length: 17 amino acids. CDR3 amino acids: CASSYSGLAGGNNEQFF. The CDR3 region has the DNA TGTGCCAGCAGTTACTCGGGGCTAGCGGGAGGTAACAATGAGCAGTTCTTC.

This chain uses TRBV5-1 with TRBJ2-5, with TRBD1 as a possible D gene (5 bases). The length of the CDR3 is 15 residues. Trimming removed 0 bases at V and 1 base at J, with 10 bases between. Germline V CDR1 and CDR2: SGHRS, YFSETQ. The CDR3 DNA sequence: TGCGCCAGCAGCTTGGCGGCAGGGTTCCAAGAGACCCAGTACTTC. Amino acid sequence: CASSLAAGFQETQYF.

The rearrangement uses TRBV5-5 and TRBJ1-5, with unresolved D. CDR1 and CDR2 (germline): SGHKS, YYEKEE (reference sequence). Deletions cut 4 bases from V and 2 bases from J, with 13 bases between. This CDR3 is 15 amino acids long. CDR3 loop: CASSPSDLGNQPQHF. DNA of the CDR3: TGTGCCAGCAGCCCCAGTGATCTAGGCAATCAGCCCCAGCATTTT.

This clonotype has more than one count but fewer than ten. The J gene is TRBJ2-1, the V gene TRBV13; 8 bases agree with TRBD2. From germline, CDR1 is PRHDT and CDR2 FYEKMQ (reference sequence). This CDR3 is built from 16 residues. V gave up 5 bases and J gave up 2 bases; unmatched junction bases: 8. The CDR3 DNA sequence: TGTGCCAGCAGCCCTTCTAGCGGGTCCGCCTACAATGAGCAGTTCTTC. Amino acid sequence: CASSPSSGSAYNEQFF.

The sample holds a few counts of this clonotype. V gene TRBV20-1 combines with J gene TRBJ2-1, with 12 bases identical to TRBD2. The CDR3 has 16 residues. J gave up 6 bases and V 2 bases, and 8 bases lay outside the gene matches. Germline-derived CDR1 and CDR2 are DFQATT and SNEGSKA (reference sequence). In nucleotides, the CDR3 is TGCAGTGCTAGATTCCCTAGCGGGGGGGCCGGCAATGAGCAGTTCTTC. As protein: CSARFPSGGAGNEQFF.

V usage is TRBV20-1 and J usage is TRBJ2-1, with D possibly TRBD1 on 5 matching bases. The CDR3 has 11 amino acids. The V and J ends lost 0 bases and 13 bases respectively, with 10 bases between them. CDR1 and CDR2 (germline): DFQATT, SNEGSKA (reference sequence). In DNA, the CDR3 is TGCAGTGCTAGAGATGGTCAGGGACAGTTCTTC. It encodes CSARDGQGQFF.

This sequence joins TRBV6-1 and TRBJ2-5; 7 positions agree with TRBD2. The DNA end is a closer match to TRBJ2-7, so the J assignment may be wrong. Germline-derived CDR1 and CDR2 are MNHNS and SASEGT. This CDR3 contains 17 residues. The CDR3 spells CASSRFGGTSATYEQYF. Written as DNA, the CDR3 is TGTGCCAGCAGTCGTTTTGGCGGAACTAGCGCAACCTACGAGCAGTACTTC.

V gene TRBV27 combines with J gene TRBJ1-5; D remains unclear. The CDR3 length is 15 residues. Between the trimmed V and J ends, which lost 5 bases and 7 bases, there was a span of 18 bases. Germline assignment: CDR1 MNHEY and CDR2 SMNVEV (reference sequence). The CDR3 sequence: CASSPSAGEGQPQHF. The DNA for the CDR3 is TGTGCCAGCAGTCCCTCGGCAGGCGAGGGCCAGCCCCAGCATTTT.

V and J are TRBV4-1 and TRBJ2-5; the match to TRBD2 covers 7 bases. This CDR3 is 14 amino acids long. J was trimmed by 8 bases and V by 1 base; bases with no gene match: 7. Germline lookup yields CDR1 MGHRA and CDR2 YSYEKL. DNA for the CDR3: TGCGCCAGCAGCCAAGGATCTAGCGGAAACACCCAGTACTTC. This translates into CASSQGSSGNTQYF.

Details on this clonotype: An end of the junction differs from the germline gene, which may be a read error. The chain combines TRBV14 with TRBJ2-3; 9 positions match TRBD2. CDR1 and CDR2 from the germline V gene are SGHDN and FVKESK. There are 17 residues in the CDR3. This chain's CDR3 is CASNQVSSGAFRDTQYF. The CDR3 DNA sequence: TGTGCCAGCAACCAAGTTTCTAGCGGGGCCTTTAGAGATACGCAGTATTTT. Variable domain in full (rest from reference TRBV14 and TRBJ2-3): EAGVTQFPSHSVIEKGQTVTLRCDPISGHDNLYWYRRVMGKEIKFLLHFVKESKQDESGMPNNRFLAERTGGTYSTLKVQPAELEDSGVYFCASNQVSSGAFRDTQYFGPGTRLTVL.

This clonotype was seen a handful of times. This chain connects TRBV6-5 to TRBJ1-2, with a weak D call TRBD1 (5 bases). V was trimmed by 1 base and J by 4 bases, leaving 16 bases between them. CDR1 and CDR2 from the germline V gene are MNHEY and SVGAGI. CDR3 length: 16 amino acids. Here the CDR3 reads CASSYYGTASGYGYTF. The DNA of the CDR3 is TGTGCCAGCAGTTACTACGGGACCGCCTCTGGCTATGGCTACACCTTC.

The V gene is TRBV5-1, the J gene TRBJ1-2; 12 bases agree with TRBD1. CDR1 SGHRS and CDR2 YFSETQ come from the germline V gene. This CDR3 region has 14 residues. V was pared by 4 bases and J by 4 bases, with 2 bases of the junction left unmatched. The CDR3 loop is CASSGTGGPYGYTF. The CDR3 bases are TGCGCCAGCAGCGGGACAGGGGGCCCCTATGGCTACACCTTC.

The chain recombines TRBV6-5 with TRBJ2-1; no clear D. The CDR3 has 13 amino acids. The germline V and J ends were trimmed by 2 bases and 12 bases, with 14 bases remaining between them. Germline-derived CDR1 and CDR2 are MNHEY and SVGAGI. Here the CDR3 reads CASSYPGDVGQFF. The CDR3 DNA reads as TGTGCCAGCAGTTACCCTGGGGATGTGGGGCAGTTCTTC.

CDR3 in DNA: TGCAGCGTCCTCCGTCTTGGCACAGATACGCAGTATTTT. The encoded protein is CSVLRLGTDTQYF. The chain combines TRBV29-1 with TRBJ2-3; D gene ambiguous. The CDR3 has 13 amino acids. The V end lost 6 bases, the J end lost 1 base, and 11 bases lay between the germline ends. Germline CDR1 reads SQVTM; CDR2 reads ANQGSEA.

This clonotype was recorded a few times. The chain has TRBV7-2 and TRBJ2-1, with D perhaps TRBD1 (5 bases). V dropped 7 bases and J dropped 10 bases, with 14 bases sitting between them. CDR1 is SGHTA, CDR2 FQGNSA, per germline. The CDR3 is made up of 12 amino acids. Written as DNA, the CDR3 is TGTGCCAGCACCCAAAGCCAGGGAGAGCAGTTCTTC. This gives the protein CASTQSQGEQFF. The whole variable domain, filled in from reference TRBV7-2 and TRBJ2-1, reads GAGVSQSPSNKVTEKGKDVELRCDPISGHTALYWYRQSLGQGLEFLIYFQGNSAPDKSGLPSDRFSAERTGGSVSTLTIQRTQQEDSAVYLCASTQSQGEQFFGPGTRLTVL.

This chain connects TRBV3-1 to TRBJ1-1; unclear D gene. The length of the CDR3 is 13 residues. Trimming removed 4 bases at V and 1 base at J, with 7 bases between. Germline CDR1 and CDR2: LGHDT and YNNKEL (reference sequence). CDR3 in amino acids: CASSRLPNTEAFF. The CDR3 nucleotides are TGTGCCAGCAGCCGCCTCCCGAACACTGAAGCTTTCTTT.

This chain's CDR3 is CASSRGAGFHNEQYF. The CDR3 bases are TGTGCCAGCAGCCGGGGGGCTGGATTCCACAATGAGCAGTACTTC. The genes are TRBV7-9 and TRBJ2-7, with D perhaps matching TRBD2 (7 bases). Germline V gene data show CDR1 as SEHNR and CDR2 as FQNEAQ (reference sequence). This CDR3 is 15 amino acids long. With 5 bases removed from V and 7 bases from J, the gap between germline ends came to 21 bases.

The chain is built from TRBV5-1 and TRBJ2-7; weak D call: TRBD2 (7 bases). Deletions cut 1 base from V and 5 bases from J, with 10 bases between. This CDR3 spans 13 amino acids. The V gene's germline CDR1 is SGHRS and CDR2 YFSETQ. As DNA, the CDR3 is TGCGCCAGCAGCTTGCGGGGGGCCGACGAGCAGTACTTC. Protein sequence: CASSLRGADEQYF.

This clonotype was observed a handful of times. V usage is TRBV2 and J usage is TRBJ1-1; the D is unclear. The CDR3 covers 12 residues. The ends were cut back, 4 bases at V and 1 base at J, with 4 bases in the middle. CDR1 SNHLY and CDR2 FYNNEI come from the germline V gene. Written as DNA, the CDR3 is TGTGCCAGCAGTGGAGGGAACACTGAAGCTTTCTTT. Translation gives CASSGGNTEAFF.

Ten or more counts support this clonotype. The chain links TRBV10-3 to TRBJ2-1; D gene ambiguous. CDR1 and CDR2 from the germline V gene are ENHRY and SYGVKD. CDR3 length: 12 residues. V dropped 4 bases and J dropped 7 bases, with 8 bases sitting between them. The CDR3 coding sequence is TGTGCCATCAGTGTCTCTCGGAATGAGCAGTTCTTC. Its translation is CAISVSRNEQFF.

The chain uses TRBV28 and TRBJ1-2; D gene uncertain. The CDR3 has 11 amino acids. The germline CDR1 and CDR2 sequences are MDHEN and SYDVKM. Trimming cost V 7 bases and J 8 bases, with 11 bases left between them. The CDR3 loop is CASIQAGGYTF. The CDR3 DNA sequence: TGTGCCAGCATCCAGGCCGGGGGCTACACCTTC.

The rearrangement joins TRBV4-3 to TRBJ2-7, with D possibly matching TRBD1 (6 bases). This CDR3 spans 15 amino acids. Germline V gene lookup returns CDR1 LGHNA and CDR2 YSLEER. V lost 0 bases and J 3 bases, leaving 12 bases between the germline ends. The DNA of the CDR3 is TGCGCCAGCAGCCAAGAGTTGGACAGATACTACGAGCAGTACTTC. Protein product: CASSQELDRYYEQYF.